This T cell receptor beta chain was sequenced during a study of T cell repertoires in cytomegalovirus infection. TCRdb ran MiXCR on the reads and lists one entry per CDR3 protein. The sample has about 920,000 distinct CDR3 sequences, around 30% seen once; the top ten hold more than 12%. The V end was cut by 1 base, the J end by 4 bases, with 11 bases between. The CDR3 sequence is 14 residues long. Germline lookup yields CDR1 SGHVS and CDR2 FNYEAQ. This clonotype was recorded at least ten times. Its antigen is not identified. Here the sequenced sample was cultured CD8+ T cells from PBMCs, taken from culture after CMV antigen stimulation. The V gene is TRBV7-6, the J gene TRBJ2-7, with D tentatively TRBD1 (6 bases). The receptor comes from a human donor in good health (CMV status not recorded). Some clones in this sample may be carry-over from other donors' samples. The CDR3 spells CASSLGQGGYEQYF. CDR3 nucleotides: TGTGCCAGCAGCTTAGGACAAGGGGGTTACGAGCAGTACTTC.